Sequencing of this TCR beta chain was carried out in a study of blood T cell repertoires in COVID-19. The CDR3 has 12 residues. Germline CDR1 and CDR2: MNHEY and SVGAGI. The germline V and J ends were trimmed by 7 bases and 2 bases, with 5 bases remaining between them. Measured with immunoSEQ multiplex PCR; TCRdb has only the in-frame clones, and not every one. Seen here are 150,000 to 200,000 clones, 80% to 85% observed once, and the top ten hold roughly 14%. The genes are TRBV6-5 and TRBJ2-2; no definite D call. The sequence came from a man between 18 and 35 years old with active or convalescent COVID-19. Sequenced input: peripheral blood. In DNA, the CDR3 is TGTGCCAGCACCCCTAACACCGGGGAGCTGTTTTTT. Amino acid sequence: CASTPNTGELFF.